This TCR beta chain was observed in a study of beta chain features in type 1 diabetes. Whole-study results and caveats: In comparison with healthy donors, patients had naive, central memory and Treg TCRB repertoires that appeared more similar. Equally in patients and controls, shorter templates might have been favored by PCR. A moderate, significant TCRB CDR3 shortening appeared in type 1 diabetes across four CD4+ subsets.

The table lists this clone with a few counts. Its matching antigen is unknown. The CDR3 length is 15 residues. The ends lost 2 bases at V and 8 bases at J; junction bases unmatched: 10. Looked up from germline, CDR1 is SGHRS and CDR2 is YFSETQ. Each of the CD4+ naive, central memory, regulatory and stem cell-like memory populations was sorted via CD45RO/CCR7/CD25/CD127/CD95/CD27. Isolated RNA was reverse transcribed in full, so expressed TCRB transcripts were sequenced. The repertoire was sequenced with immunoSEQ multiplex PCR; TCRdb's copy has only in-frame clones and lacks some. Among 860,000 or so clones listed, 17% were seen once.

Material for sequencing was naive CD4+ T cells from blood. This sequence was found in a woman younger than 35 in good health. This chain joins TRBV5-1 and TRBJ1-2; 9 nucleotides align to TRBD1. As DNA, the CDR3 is TGCGCCAGCAGCTTCGCTCCGGGACAGGGCCGGGGCTACACCTTC. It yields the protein CASSFAPGQGRGYTF.